Included here is one T cell receptor beta chain sequence, with context. The source of the sample is a study of T cells after yellow fever vaccination. Study conclusions and caveats: Any FACS-sorted repertoire could hold abundant clonotypes that contaminate it from the bulk population.

Via MiXCR, TCRdb re-called the 5' RACE reads, giving one row per CDR3 protein. This table has some 27,000 distinct CDR3 sequences, over 5.5% appearing once. The CDR3 totals 17 residues. Per the germline V gene, CDR1 is MDHEN and CDR2 is SYDVKM. The ends lost 5 bases at V and 0 bases at J; junction bases unmatched: 7. The chain has TRBV28 and TRBJ2-1, with 10 nucleotides matching TRBD2. The specimen comprised PBMCs, either bulk or a sorted T-cell subset (CD4+, CD8+, memory, or dextramer-sorted; not recorded which), sampled on the day of the yellow fever booster vaccination. This clonotype originated in a man aged 30-40 years who received the YFV17D yellow fever vaccine. CDR3 sequence: CASSVGTSASSYNEQFF. The CDR3 DNA is TGTGCCAGCAGTGTAGGGACTAGCGCGTCCTCCTACAATGAGCAGTTCTTC.